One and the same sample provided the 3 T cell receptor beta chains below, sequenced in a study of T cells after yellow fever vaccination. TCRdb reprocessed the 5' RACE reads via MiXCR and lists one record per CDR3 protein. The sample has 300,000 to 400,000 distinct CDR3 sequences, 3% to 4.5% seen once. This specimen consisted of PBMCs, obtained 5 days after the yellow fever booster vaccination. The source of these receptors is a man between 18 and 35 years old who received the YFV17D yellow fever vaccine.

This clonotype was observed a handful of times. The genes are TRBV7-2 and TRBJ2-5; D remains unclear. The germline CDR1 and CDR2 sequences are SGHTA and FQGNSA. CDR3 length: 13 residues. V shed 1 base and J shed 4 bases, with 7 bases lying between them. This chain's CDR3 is CASSLVVAETQYF. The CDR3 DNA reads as TGTGCCAGCAGCTTAGTAGTAGCAGAGACCCAGTACTTC.

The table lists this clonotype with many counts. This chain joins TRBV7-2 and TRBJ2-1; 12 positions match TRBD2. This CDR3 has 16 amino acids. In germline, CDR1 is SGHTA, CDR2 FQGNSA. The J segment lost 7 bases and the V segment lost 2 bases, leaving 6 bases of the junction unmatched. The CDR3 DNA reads TGTGCCAGCAGCTTAATTCCTAGCGGGGGGGCTAATGAGCAGTTCTTC. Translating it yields CASSLIPSGGANEQFF.

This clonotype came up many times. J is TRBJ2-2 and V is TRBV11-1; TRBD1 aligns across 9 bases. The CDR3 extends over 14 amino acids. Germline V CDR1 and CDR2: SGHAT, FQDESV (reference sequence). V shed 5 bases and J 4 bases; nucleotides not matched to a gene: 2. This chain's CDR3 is CASSADRGTGELFF. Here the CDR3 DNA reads TGTGCCAGCAGCGCGGACAGGGGCACCGGGGAGCTGTTTTTT. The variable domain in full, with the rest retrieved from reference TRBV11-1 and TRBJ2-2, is EAEVAQSPRYKITEKSQAVAFWCDPISGHATLYWYRQILGQGPELLVQFQDESVVDDSQLPKDRFSAERLKGVDSTLKIQPAELGDSAMYLCASSADRGTGELFFGEGSRLTVL.